These T cell receptor beta chains were read from a single sample in a study of OX40 agonist ivuxolimab in advanced cancers. Clones were sequenced by immunoSEQ multiplex PCR, and TCRdb holds only the in-frame ones, with some missing. The repertoire includes tens of thousands of clones, 75% to 90% of them detected once, and around 0.3% sits in the top ten. The sequenced sample was CD4+ or CD8+ T cells sorted from blood, obtained in a trial of the OX40 agonist ivuxolimab. These receptors all come from an adult with an advanced solid tumor such as melanoma, head and neck, liver or kidney cancer. CDR3s include the opening cysteine and the closing phenylalanine or tryptophan.

V gene	J gene	CDR3 protein
TRBV7-9	TRBJ1-5	CASSRWTGGEQPQHF
TRBV7-9	TRBJ2-2	CASSDPGGFWELFF
TRBV6-5	TRBJ2-7	CASRNLRLDEQYF
TRBV19	TRBJ2-7	CASSVGRAYEQYF
TRBV6-5	TRBJ1-2	CASSYDSTYGYTF
TRBV28	TRBJ2-2	CASIHPQGTANTGELFF
TRBV18	TRBJ1-4	CASSSPRGQGNEKLFF
TRBV5-1	TRBJ2-2	CASSVTGGAIGELFF
TRBV27	TRBJ1-1	CASSREGYTEAFF
TRBV4-1	TRBJ1-1	CASSRPGVWNTEAFF
TRBV14	TRBJ1-2	CASSHAGNYGYTF
TRBV28	TRBJ1-1	CASSFSTEAFF
TRBV28	TRBJ2-2	CASSLIRVNTGELFF
TRBV25-1	TRBJ2-2	CASRSLNRNTGELFF
TRBV6-5	TRBJ1-2	CASSYTGQSYGYTF
TRBV11-1	TRBJ2-2	CASSLGTANTGELFF
TRBV19	TRBJ1-3	CAVGAGVTGNTIYF
TRBV23-1	TRBJ1-1	CASSQSTGDVAAFF
TRBV9	TRBJ1-3	CASSAGDTGNTIYF